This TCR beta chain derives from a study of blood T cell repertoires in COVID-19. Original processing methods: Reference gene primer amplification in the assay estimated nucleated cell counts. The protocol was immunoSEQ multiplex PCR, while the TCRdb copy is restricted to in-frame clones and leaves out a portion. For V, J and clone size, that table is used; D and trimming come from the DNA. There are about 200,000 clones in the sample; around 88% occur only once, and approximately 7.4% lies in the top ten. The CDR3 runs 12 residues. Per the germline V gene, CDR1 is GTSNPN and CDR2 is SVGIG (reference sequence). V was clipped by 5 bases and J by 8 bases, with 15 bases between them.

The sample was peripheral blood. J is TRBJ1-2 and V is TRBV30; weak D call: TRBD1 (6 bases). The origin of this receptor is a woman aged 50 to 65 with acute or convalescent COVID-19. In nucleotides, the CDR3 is TGTGCCTGGTACAGGGAAGAGGGAGGCTACACCTTC. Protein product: CAWYREEGGYTF.